This T cell receptor (beta chain) is from a study of T-cell memory formation after mild COVID-19. Study-wide context: TCR clusters were mostly donor specific. Study-wide points: Prior to infection, memory already included some responding clones, suggesting cross-reactive memory joined. CD4+ contracting clones were found mainly in CM and EM, and CD8+ ones in EMRA.

There are 13 residues in the CDR3. V shed 3 bases and J shed 7 bases, with 10 bases lying between them. Germline CDR1 SGHTA, CDR2 FQGNSA. As regards this clonotype: Antigen: not known.

After 5'RACE with constant-segment primers, TCR alpha and TCR beta cDNA libraries carrying sample barcodes and UMIs were obtained. MiXCR, applied by TCRdb to the 5' RACE reads, yields one record per CDR3 protein. The table has approximately 270,000 distinct CDR3 sequences, roughly 17% seen once. This sequence was found in a man aged 18 to 30 who had mild COVID-19 (a few samples of this study predate the infection). Cell type and time point are not known. The sequenced sample was PBMCs or a T cell subset sorted from them (not recorded which). The V gene is TRBV7-2, the J gene TRBJ2-1, with a weak D call TRBD1 (6 bases). The CDR3 coding sequence is TGTGCCAGCAGCTTCAACAGGGAAAATGAGCAGTTCTTC. This translates into CASSFNRENEQFF.